The source of this T cell receptor (beta chain) is a study of blood T cells in healthy people across ages. Through a sample-barcoded 5' primer and a J-beta primer mix, a second PCR was run for about 6 to 12 cycles. MiXCR, applied by TCRdb to the 5' RACE reads, yields one record per CDR3 protein. The profile shows under 800,000 distinct CDR3 sequences, under 25% of them singletons. Study-level points and caveats: Whereas aged donors had fewer naive CD4+ cells, long-lived donors had more of them and higher diversity.

The germline V gene has CDR1 MNHEY and CDR2 SVGAGI. Between the trimmed V and J ends, which lost 5 bases and 3 bases, there was a span of 11 bases. The CDR3 is 14 residues long. This clonotype was detected many times. What it recognizes is unknown. Material for sequencing was blood. V is TRBV6-5 and J is TRBJ2-1, with D perhaps matching TRBD2 (6 bases). The sequence was obtained from an older man in good health. CDR3 coding DNA: TGTGCCAGCAGTGACGGAGGGGACTACAATGAGCAGTTCTTC. Encoded protein: CASSDGGDYNEQFF.